This passage covers 26 T cell receptor beta chains from one sample sequenced in a study of shared T cell receptors in the human thymus. Produced via immunoSEQ multiplex PCR; TCRdb's table is partial and in-frame only. This sample has 55,000 to 75,000 clones, with over 90% found just once. The source material was thymocytes. These receptors were collected from a human donor.

The rearrangement uses TRBV7-3 and TRBJ2-2, with TRBD1 matching over 7 bases. The J segment lost 4 bases and the V segment lost 5 bases, leaving 4 bases of the junction unmatched. The V gene's germline CDR1 is SGHTA and CDR2 FQGTGA. CDR3 length: 14 amino acids. The CDR3 DNA reads TGTGCCAGCAGCCGCTCAGGGGGCACCGGGGAGCTGTTTTTT. Translating gives CASSRSGGTGELFF. Using reference TRBV7-3 and TRBJ2-2 for the parts outside the CDR3, the full variable domain is GAGVSQTPSNKVTEKGKYVELRCDPISGHTALYWYRQSLGQGPEFLIYFQGTGAADDSGLPNDRFFAVRPEGSVSTLKIQRTERGDSAVYLCASSRSGGTGELFFGEGSRLTVL.

This sequence joins TRBV7-9 and TRBJ1-3; D unclear. The V end was cut by 8 bases, the J end by 4 bases, with 12 bases between. The germline gives CDR1 SEHNR, CDR2 FQNEAQ (reference sequence). There are 13 residues in the CDR3. The CDR3 region has the DNA TGTGCCAGCCGTTCCCCGGGGGGAAACACCATATATTTT. Translation: CASRSPGGNTIYF.

The chain couples TRBV14 to TRBJ1-2, with 8 bases lining up with TRBD1. Germline V CDR1 and CDR2: SGHDN, FVKESK. The CDR3 has 14 amino acids. With V trimmed by 8 bases and J by 2 bases, 7 bases remained unmatched. The CDR3 nucleotides are TGTGCCAGCCGACAGGGGAAGCGAAACTATGGCTACACCTTC. Residues: CASRQGKRNYGYTF.

The chain joins TRBV7-6 to TRBJ1-1; D is unclear. V lost 1 base, J lost 1 base, and 13 bases lay in between. Germline loops: CDR1 SGHVS, CDR2 FNYEAQ. This CDR3 is 16 amino acids long. Here the CDR3 reads CASSLGARVGNTEAFF. The CDR3, as DNA: TGTGCCAGCAGCTTAGGGGCGAGGGTGGGGAACACTGAAGCTTTCTTT.

Worth noting for this clone: This CDR3 is also generated by other DNA sequences in the sample. This chain joins TRBV20-1 and TRBJ1-2; D call uncertain. Trimming took off 5 bases at V and 11 bases at J, with 9 bases between the two ends. The length of the CDR3 is 9 residues. The germline gives CDR1 DFQATT, CDR2 SNEGSKA (reference sequence). This chain's CDR3 is CSARRGYTF. CDR3 coding DNA: TGCAGTGCTCGGCGAGGGTACACCTTC.

This chain links TRBV10-2 with TRBJ2-7; D is tentatively TRBD1 or TRBD2 (6 bases each). Germline assignment: CDR1 WSHSY and CDR2 SAAADI. The ends were cut back, 10 bases at V and 2 bases at J, with 24 bases in the middle. The CDR3 is 16 amino acids. The CDR3 region has the DNA TGCGCCACCGAAAACGGGGGCCAAGGGGAGGCCTACGAGCAGTACTTC. Protein: CATENGGQGEAYEQYF.

The chain links TRBV4-1 to TRBJ2-3; D perhaps matches TRBD2 (5 bases). CDR1 and CDR2 (germline): MGHRA, YSYEKL. Trimming stripped 1 base from V and 2 bases from J, with 16 bases between. CDR3 length: 17 residues. CDR3 coding DNA: TGCGCCAGCAGCCAAGGGCGGGCAGAGTCATACACAGATACGCAGTATTTT. It specifies CASSQGRAESYTDTQYF.

This chain uses TRBV5-1 with TRBJ1-4; D is perhaps TRBD1 (6 bases). Trimming removed 0 bases at V and 15 bases at J, with 12 bases between. The CDR3 is 12 amino acids. Germline CDR1 reads SGHRS; CDR2 reads YFSETQ. The CDR3, as DNA: TGCGCCAGCAGCTTGGACGGGGGCAAGGTGTTTTTT. This translates into CASSLDGGKVFF.

The chain has TRBV6-5 and TRBJ2-7; 8 bases fit TRBD1. The CDR3 is made up of 14 amino acids. V was pared by 6 bases and J by 0 bases, with 4 bases of the junction left unmatched. CDR1 and CDR2 (germline): MNHEY, SVGAGI. CDR3 amino acids: CASRGTGSSYEQYF. In nucleotides, the CDR3 is TGTGCCAGCAGAGGGACAGGCAGCTCCTACGAGCAGTACTTC.

The chain recombines TRBV5-6 with TRBJ2-7; D gene ambiguous. The length of the CDR3 is 12 residues. V lost 2 bases to trimming and J lost 6 bases, with 9 bases between them. From germline, CDR1 is SGHDT and CDR2 YYEEEE. CDR3 sequence reads: CASSFRALEQYF. The CDR3 nucleotides read TGTGCCAGCAGCTTTCGGGCGCTCGAGCAGTACTTC.

The gene calls are TRBV5-1 and TRBJ1-3; 7 nucleotides match TRBD1. CDR1 SGHRS and CDR2 YFSETQ come from the germline V gene. This CDR3 contains 15 residues. Unmatched junction bases numbered 5, after V lost 3 bases and J lost 2 bases. The CDR3 DNA follows: TGCGCCAGCAGCTCGGGACAGCTCACTGGAAACACCATATATTTT. Its protein product is CASSSGQLTGNTIYF.

This clone was counted a single time. This sequence joins TRBV9 and TRBJ2-2; D is perhaps TRBD1 or TRBD2 (6 bases each). The CDR3 loop spans 18 amino acids. The germline CDR1 and CDR2 sequences are SGDLS and YYNGEE. V gave up 3 bases and J gave up 6 bases, with 24 bases separating them. The CDR3 loop is CASSASIFTGKRAGELFF. The CDR3 nucleotides are TGTGCCAGCAGCGCATCGATATTTACAGGGAAGCGGGCCGGGGAGCTGTTTTTT.

The chain is built from TRBV29-1 and TRBJ1-1, with 12 bases matching TRBD1. Trimming removed 3 bases from V and 8 bases from J; junction bases left unmatched: 10. The germline gives CDR1 SQVTM, CDR2 ANQGSEA. This CDR3 is built from 15 residues. CDR3 residues: CSVDGDRGLGGEAFF. The CDR3 DNA is TGCAGCGTTGACGGGGACAGGGGGCTCGGAGGCGAAGCTTTCTTT.

The chain is built from TRBV7-6 and TRBJ2-3; tentative D call: TRBD2 (6 bases). Germline V gene data show CDR1 as SGHVS and CDR2 as FNYEAQ. The length of the CDR3 is 17 residues. The V end was cut by 3 bases, the J end by 2 bases, with 18 bases between. CDR3 sequence: CASSFFSGHTHTDTQYF. DNA for the CDR3: TGTGCCAGCAGCTTTTTTAGCGGACATACCCACACAGATACGCAGTATTTT.

The genes are TRBV27 and TRBJ1-4, with a tentative D call TRBD1 (5 bases). Deletions cut 10 bases from V and 5 bases from J, with 11 bases between. This CDR3 region has 12 residues. Germline CDR1 MNHEY, CDR2 SMNVEV (reference sequence). The CDR3: CANRGFNEKLFF. CDR3 coding DNA: TGTGCCAACCGGGGCTTCAATGAAAAACTGTTTTTT.

This clone is a singleton in its sample. This rearrangement joins TRBV11-2 to TRBJ1-2; no reliable D call. From germline, CDR1 is SGHAT and CDR2 FQNNGV. Trimming took off 1 base at V and 0 bases at J, with 15 bases between the two ends. The CDR3 covers 17 residues. The CDR3 nucleotides are TGTGCCAGCAGCTTAGCGGGGTTTAGCTTGACTAACTATGGCTACACCTTC. This codes for CASSLAGFSLTNYGYTF.

This rearrangement joins TRBV4-3 to TRBJ2-4, with a tentative D call TRBD1 (6 bases). The CDR3 totals 18 residues. The germline V and J ends were trimmed by 1 base and 1 base, with 17 bases remaining between them. CDR1 LGHNA and CDR2 YSLEER come from the germline V gene. The chain's CDR3 is CASSQGAGAAGAKNIQYF. CDR3 bases: TGCGCCAGCAGCCAAGGGGCAGGGGCTGCTGGGGCCAAAAACATTCAGTACTTC.

This clone was counted between two and nine times. The chain couples TRBV14 to TRBJ2-1; D is perhaps TRBD2 (5 bases). Trimming pared 5 bases from V and 0 bases from J, leaving 14 bases between. Germline V gene sequence: CDR1 SGHDN, CDR2 FVKESK. This CDR3 comprises 16 residues. The CDR3 nucleotides read TGTGCCAGCAGCTCTAGCCCAGGCAGCTCCTACAATGAGCAGTTCTTC. Translation gives CASSSSPGSSYNEQFF.

The rearrangement links TRBV7-8 to TRBJ2-1; 10 nucleotides agree with TRBD1. Germline CDR1 reads SGHVS; CDR2 reads FQNEAQ. J gave up 6 bases and V 1 base, and 0 bases lay outside the gene matches. The CDR3 runs to 14 residues. Here the CDR3 reads CASSLGTGGNEQFF. The CDR3 coding sequence is TGTGCCAGCAGCTTAGGGACAGGGGGCAATGAGCAGTTCTTC.

The chain recombines TRBV7-3 with TRBJ2-3; TRBD1 aligns across 9 bases. The CDR3 totals 21 residues. Germline values: CDR1 SGHTA, CDR2 FQGTGA. V lost 5 bases and J lost 0; bases outside the gene matches: 21. The CDR3, as DNA: TGTGCCAGCAGCCCAAGCCAACGGGTGTTAGGACAGGGGCCTAGCACAGATACGCAGTATTTT. Translated: CASSPSQRVLGQGPSTDTQYF. The variable domain in full, with the rest retrieved from reference TRBV7-3 and TRBJ2-3, is GAGVSQTPSNKVTEKGKYVELRCDPISGHTALYWYRQSLGQGPEFLIYFQGTGAADDSGLPNDRFFAVRPEGSVSTLKIQRTERGDSAVYLCASSPSQRVLGQGPSTDTQYFGPGTRLTVL.

The chain joins TRBV5-6 to TRBJ2-1; a possible D gene is TRBD1 (6 bases). With 8 bases removed from V and 5 bases from J, the gap between germline ends came to 14 bases. The germline gives CDR1 SGHDT, CDR2 YYEEEE. The CDR3 is 13 residues long. The CDR3, as DNA: TGTGCCAGTCAAGTTACAGGGAACAATGAGCAGTTCTTC. This sequence encodes CASQVTGNNEQFF.

V usage is TRBV15 and J usage is TRBJ2-7; D is ambiguous. Germline values: CDR1 LNHNV, CDR2 YYDKDF (reference sequence). This CDR3 region has 16 residues. Trimming removed 4 bases from V and 3 bases from J, with 19 bases in between. CDR3 nucleotide sequence: TGTGCCACCAGCAAAAAACGGGTAGGGCGATACTACGAGCAGTACTTC. Its translation: CATSKKRVGRYYEQYF.

This chain uses TRBV19 with TRBJ1-5, with D maybe TRBD1 (5 bases). The CDR3 length is 13 residues. V was clipped by 7 bases and J by 7 bases, with 14 bases between them. CDR1 and CDR2 (germline): LNHDA, SQIVND (reference sequence). CDR3 region: CASKEGLGQPQHF. The CDR3 DNA reads as TGTGCCAGTAAGGAGGGGCTAGGACAGCCCCAGCATTTT. Based on the CDR3 plus reference TRBV19 and TRBJ1-5, the full variable domain is DGGITQSPKYLFRKEGQNVTLSCEQNLNHDAMYWYRQDPGQGLRLIYYSQIVNDFQKGDIAEGYSVSREKKESFPLTVTSAQKNPTAFYLCASKEGLGQPQHFGDGTRLSIL.

The chain employs TRBV7-8 and TRBJ1-2; TRBD1 might be the D (6 bases). CDR1 is SGHVS and CDR2 is FQNEAQ in the germline V gene. The CDR3 has 17 residues. V was shortened by 5 bases and J by 2 bases, with 21 bases between the two germline ends. CDR3 coding DNA: TGTGCCAGCAGCAACTGGGAAGGCGGGGGCCTAAACTATGGCTACACCTTC. Its translation: CASSNWEGGGLNYGYTF.

V and J are TRBV9 and TRBJ1-3; maybe TRBD1 (5 bases). The CDR3 length is 18 residues. Germline lookup yields CDR1 SGDLS and CDR2 YYNGEE. V lost 4 bases and J 0 bases, leaving 20 bases between the germline ends. CDR3 sequence (DNA): TGTGCCAGCAGCCCCCGGCAGGGAGCCTTTTACTCTGGAAACACCATATATTTT. It translates to CASSPRQGAFYSGNTIYF.

The V call is TRBV6-4, the J call TRBJ1-2; weak D call: TRBD1 (5 bases). Germline lookup yields CDR1 MRHNA and CDR2 SNTAGT. The length of the CDR3 is 18 residues. V was trimmed by 1 base and J by 8 bases, leaving 26 bases between them. CDR3 region: CASSDWLTVPTEARGYTF. CDR3 coding DNA: TGTGCCAGCAGTGACTGGTTGACAGTCCCTACCGAGGCTCGGGGCTACACCTTC.